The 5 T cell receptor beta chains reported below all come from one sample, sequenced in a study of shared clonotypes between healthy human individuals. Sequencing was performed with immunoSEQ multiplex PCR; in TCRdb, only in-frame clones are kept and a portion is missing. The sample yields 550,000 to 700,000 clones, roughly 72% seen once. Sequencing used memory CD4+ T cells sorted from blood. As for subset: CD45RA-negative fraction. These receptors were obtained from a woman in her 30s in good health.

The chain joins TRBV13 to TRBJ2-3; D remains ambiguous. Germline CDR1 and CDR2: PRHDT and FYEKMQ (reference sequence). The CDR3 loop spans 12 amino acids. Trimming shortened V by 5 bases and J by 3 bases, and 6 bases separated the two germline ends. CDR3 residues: CASSPTTDTQYF. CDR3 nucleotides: TGTGCCAGCAGCCCAACGACAGATACGCAGTATTTT.

This CDR3 is CAISELSQNTEAFF. The CDR3 DNA reads TGTGCCATCAGTGAGCTTTCACAGAACACTGAAGCTTTCTTT. This chain connects TRBV10-3 to TRBJ1-1; D is unclear. The V end lost 2 bases, the J end lost 1 base, and 8 bases lay between the germline ends. The CDR3 is made up of 14 amino acids. The germline gives CDR1 ENHRY, CDR2 SYGVKD.

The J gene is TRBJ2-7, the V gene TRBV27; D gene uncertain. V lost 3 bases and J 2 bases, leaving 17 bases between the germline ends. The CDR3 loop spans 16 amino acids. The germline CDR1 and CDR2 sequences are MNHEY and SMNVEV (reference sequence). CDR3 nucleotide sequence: TGTGCCAGCAGTTTTTCCCGGGCCGGGCGAGCCTACGAGCAGTACTTC. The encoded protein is CASSFSRAGRAYEQYF.

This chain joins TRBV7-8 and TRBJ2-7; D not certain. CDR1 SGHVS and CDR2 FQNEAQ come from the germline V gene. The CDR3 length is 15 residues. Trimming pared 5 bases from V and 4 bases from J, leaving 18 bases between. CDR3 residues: CASSPKAAERYEQYF. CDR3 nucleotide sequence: TGTGCCAGCAGCCCAAAGGCCGCGGAACGATACGAGCAGTACTTC.

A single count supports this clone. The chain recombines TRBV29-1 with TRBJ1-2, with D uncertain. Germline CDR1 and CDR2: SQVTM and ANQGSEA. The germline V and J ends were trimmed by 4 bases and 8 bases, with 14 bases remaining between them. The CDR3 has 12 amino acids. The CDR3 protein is CSVGVQLGGYTF. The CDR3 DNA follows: TGCAGCGTTGGGGTTCAACTTGGGGGCTACACCTTC.